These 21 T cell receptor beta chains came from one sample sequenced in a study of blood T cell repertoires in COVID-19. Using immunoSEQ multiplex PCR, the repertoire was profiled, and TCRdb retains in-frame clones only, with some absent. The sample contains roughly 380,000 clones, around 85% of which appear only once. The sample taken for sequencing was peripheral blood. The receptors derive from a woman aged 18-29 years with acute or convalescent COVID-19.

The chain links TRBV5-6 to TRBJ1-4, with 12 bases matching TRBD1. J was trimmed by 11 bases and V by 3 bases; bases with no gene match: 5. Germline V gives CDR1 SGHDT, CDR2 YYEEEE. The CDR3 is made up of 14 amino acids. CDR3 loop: CASSSRDRGQKLFF. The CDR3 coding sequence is TGTGCCAGCAGCTCCCGGGACAGGGGGCAGAAACTGTTTTTT.

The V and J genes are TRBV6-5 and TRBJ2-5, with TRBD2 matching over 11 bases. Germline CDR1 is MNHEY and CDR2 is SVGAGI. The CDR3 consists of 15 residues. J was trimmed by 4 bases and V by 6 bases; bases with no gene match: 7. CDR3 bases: TGTGCCAGCAGGACACTAGCGGGGGTGCCAGAGACCCAGTACTTC. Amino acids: CASRTLAGVPETQYF.

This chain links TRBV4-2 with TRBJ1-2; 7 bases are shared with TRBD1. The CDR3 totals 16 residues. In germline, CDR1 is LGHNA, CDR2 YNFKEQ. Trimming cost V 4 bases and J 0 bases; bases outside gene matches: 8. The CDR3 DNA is TGTGCCAGCAGCCTGGGGACAGCCCTTGCTAACTATGGCTACACCTTC. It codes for CASSLGTALANYGYTF.

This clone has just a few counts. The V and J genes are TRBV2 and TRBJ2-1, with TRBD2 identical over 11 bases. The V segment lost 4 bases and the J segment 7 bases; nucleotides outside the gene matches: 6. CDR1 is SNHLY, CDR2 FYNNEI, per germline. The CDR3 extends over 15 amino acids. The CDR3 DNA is TGTGCCAGCAGTGCACTAGCGGGGGCTGGGAATGAGCAGTTCTTC. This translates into CASSALAGAGNEQFF.

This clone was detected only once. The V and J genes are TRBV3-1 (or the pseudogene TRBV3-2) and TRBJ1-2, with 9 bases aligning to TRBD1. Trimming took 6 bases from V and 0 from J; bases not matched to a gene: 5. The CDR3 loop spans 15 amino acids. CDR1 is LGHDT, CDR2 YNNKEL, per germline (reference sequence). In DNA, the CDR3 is TGTGCCAGCAGGCACGGGACAGGGTCTAACTATGGCTACACCTTC. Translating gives CASRHGTGSNYGYTF.

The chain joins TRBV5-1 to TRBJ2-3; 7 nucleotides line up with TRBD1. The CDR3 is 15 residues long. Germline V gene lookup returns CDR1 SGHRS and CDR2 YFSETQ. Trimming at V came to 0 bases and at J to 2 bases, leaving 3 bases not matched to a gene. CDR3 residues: CASSLAGGSTDTQYF. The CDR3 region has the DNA TGCGCCAGCAGCTTGGCAGGGGGTTCCACAGATACGCAGTATTTT.

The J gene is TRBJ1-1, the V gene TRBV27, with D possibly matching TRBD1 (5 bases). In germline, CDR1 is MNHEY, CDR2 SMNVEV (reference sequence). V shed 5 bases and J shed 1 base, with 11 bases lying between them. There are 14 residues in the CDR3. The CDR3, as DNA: TGTGCCAGCAGTAAGGGGCAGGGGAACACTGAAGCTTTCTTT. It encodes CASSKGQGNTEAFF.

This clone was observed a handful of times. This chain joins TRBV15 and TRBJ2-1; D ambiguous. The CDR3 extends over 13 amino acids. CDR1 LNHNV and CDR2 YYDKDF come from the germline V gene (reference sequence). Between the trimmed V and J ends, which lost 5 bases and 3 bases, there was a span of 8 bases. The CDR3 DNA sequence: TGTGCCACCAGCTCCCTGAGCTACAATGAGCAGTTCTTC. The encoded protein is CATSSLSYNEQFF.

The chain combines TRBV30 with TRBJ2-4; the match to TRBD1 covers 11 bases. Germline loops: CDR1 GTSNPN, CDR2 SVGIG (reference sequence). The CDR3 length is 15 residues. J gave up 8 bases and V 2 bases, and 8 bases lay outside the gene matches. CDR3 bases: TGTGCCTGGAGTTCCGGGACAGGGGGAGCGGACATTCAGTACTTC. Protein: CAWSSGTGGADIQYF.

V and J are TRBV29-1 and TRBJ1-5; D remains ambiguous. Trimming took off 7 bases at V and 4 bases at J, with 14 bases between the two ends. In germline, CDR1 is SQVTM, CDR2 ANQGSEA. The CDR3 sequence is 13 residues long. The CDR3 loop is CSARRAENQPQHF. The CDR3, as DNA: TGCAGCGCCCGGCGGGCAGAGAATCAGCCCCAGCATTTT.

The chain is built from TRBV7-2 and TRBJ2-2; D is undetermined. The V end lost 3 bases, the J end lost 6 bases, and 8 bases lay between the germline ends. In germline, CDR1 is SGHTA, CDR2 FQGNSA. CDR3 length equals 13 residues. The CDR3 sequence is CASSLRDAGELFF. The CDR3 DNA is TGTGCCAGCAGCTTGCGAGATGCCGGGGAGCTGTTTTTT.

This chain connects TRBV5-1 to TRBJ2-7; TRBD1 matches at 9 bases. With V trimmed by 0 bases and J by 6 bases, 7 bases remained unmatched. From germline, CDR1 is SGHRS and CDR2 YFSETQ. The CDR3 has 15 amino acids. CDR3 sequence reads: CASSLVGTGIAEQYF. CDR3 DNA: TGCGCCAGCAGCTTGGTCGGGACAGGGATCGCCGAGCAGTACTTC.

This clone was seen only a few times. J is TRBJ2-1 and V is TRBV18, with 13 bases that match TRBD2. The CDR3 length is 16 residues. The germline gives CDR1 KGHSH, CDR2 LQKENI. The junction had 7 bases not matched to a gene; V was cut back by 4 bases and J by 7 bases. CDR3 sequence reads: CASSLTGTSGVNEQFF. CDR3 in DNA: TGTGCCAGCTCACTAACCGGGACTAGCGGGGTTAATGAGCAGTTCTTC.

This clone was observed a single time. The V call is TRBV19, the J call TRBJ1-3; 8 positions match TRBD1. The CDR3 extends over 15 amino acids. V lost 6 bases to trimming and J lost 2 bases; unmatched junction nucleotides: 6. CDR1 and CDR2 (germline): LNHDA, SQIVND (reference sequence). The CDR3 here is CASRSDRVAGNTIYF. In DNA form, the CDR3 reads TGTGCCAGTAGATCGGACAGGGTGGCTGGAAACACCATATATTTT. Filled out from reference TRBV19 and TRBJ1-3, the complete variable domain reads DGGITQSPKYLFRKEGQNVTLSCEQNLNHDAMYWYRQDPGQGLRLIYYSQIVNDFQKGDIAEGYSVSREKKESFPLTVTSAQKNPTAFYLCASRSDRVAGNTIYFGEGSWLTVV.

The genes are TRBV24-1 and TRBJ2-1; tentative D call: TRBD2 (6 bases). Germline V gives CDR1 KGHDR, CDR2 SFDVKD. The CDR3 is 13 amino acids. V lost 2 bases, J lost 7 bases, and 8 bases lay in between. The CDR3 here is CATSDYGRNEQFF. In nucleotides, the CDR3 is TGTGCCACCAGTGATTATGGGAGGAATGAGCAGTTCTTC.

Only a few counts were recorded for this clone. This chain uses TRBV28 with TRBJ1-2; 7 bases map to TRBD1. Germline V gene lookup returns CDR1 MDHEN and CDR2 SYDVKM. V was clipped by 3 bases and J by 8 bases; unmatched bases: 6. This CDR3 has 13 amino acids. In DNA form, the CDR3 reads TGTGCCAGCAGTTTCTTACAGGGGTTAGGCTACACCTTC. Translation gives CASSFLQGLGYTF.

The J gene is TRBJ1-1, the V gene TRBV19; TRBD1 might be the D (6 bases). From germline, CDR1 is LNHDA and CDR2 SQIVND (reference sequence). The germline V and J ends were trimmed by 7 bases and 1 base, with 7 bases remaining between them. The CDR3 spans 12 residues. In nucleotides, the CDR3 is TGTGCCAGTACGACAGGGAACACTGAAGCTTTCTTT. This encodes CASTTGNTEAFF.

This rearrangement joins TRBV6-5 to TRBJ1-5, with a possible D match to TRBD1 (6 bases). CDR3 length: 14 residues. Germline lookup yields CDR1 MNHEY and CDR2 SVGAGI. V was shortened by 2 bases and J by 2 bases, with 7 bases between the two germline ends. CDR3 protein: CASSYEGGNQPQHF. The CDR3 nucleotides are TGTGCCAGCAGTTACGAGGGGGGCAATCAGCCCCAGCATTTT.

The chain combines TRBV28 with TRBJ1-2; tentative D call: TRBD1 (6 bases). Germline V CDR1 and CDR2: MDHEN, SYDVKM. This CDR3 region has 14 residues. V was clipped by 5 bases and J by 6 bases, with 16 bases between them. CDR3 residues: CASSPGGALNGYTF. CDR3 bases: TGTGCCAGCAGTCCCGGGGGGGCCTTGAATGGCTACACCTTC.

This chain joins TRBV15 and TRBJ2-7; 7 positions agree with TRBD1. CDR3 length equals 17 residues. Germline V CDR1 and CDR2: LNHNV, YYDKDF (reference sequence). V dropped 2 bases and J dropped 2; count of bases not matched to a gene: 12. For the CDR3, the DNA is TGTGCCACCAGCAGACCTATAGGGGGCTGGACACCCTACGAGCAGTACTTC. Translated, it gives CATSRPIGGWTPYEQYF. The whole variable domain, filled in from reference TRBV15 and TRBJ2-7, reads DAMVIQNPRYQVTQFGKPVTLSCSQTLNHNVMYWYQQKSSQAPKLLFHYYDKDFNNEADTPDNFQSRRPNTSFCFLDIRSPGLGDTAMYLCATSRPIGGWTPYEQYFGPGTRLTVT.

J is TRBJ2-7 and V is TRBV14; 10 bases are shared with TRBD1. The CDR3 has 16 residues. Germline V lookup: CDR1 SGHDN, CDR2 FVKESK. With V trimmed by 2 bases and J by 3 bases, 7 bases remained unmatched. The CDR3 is CASSQSRRTGGYEQYF. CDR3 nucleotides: TGTGCCAGCAGCCAATCCCGTAGGACAGGGGGCTACGAGCAGTACTTC.